This T cell receptor (beta chain) was recovered during a study of cytomegalovirus exposure and HLA in healthy donors. Study-wide results and caveats: Donor immune exposure was known only as CMV serostatus.

The PCR had 60 Vbeta and 13 Jbeta primers. Data came from immunoSEQ multiplex PCR; TCRdb stores just in-frame clones and leaves some out. The repertoire consists of about 130,000 clones, with 65% to 80% occurring once and the leading ten covering around 3%. A note on this clone: Its antigen remains unidentified.

Germline loops: CDR1 SGHRS, CDR2 YFSETQ. J lost 0 bases, V lost 0 bases, and 5 bases had no gene match. There are 17 residues in the CDR3. The chain recombines TRBV5-1 with TRBJ2-2; 7 bases are shared with TRBD2. This sequence originates from a man in his forties in good health and CMV-seronegative. Sequenced sample: PBMCs. CDR3 region: CASSLAGGGSNTGELFF. The CDR3, as DNA: TGCGCCAGCAGCTTGGCCGGGGGAGGGTCGAACACCGGGGAGCTGTTTTTT.